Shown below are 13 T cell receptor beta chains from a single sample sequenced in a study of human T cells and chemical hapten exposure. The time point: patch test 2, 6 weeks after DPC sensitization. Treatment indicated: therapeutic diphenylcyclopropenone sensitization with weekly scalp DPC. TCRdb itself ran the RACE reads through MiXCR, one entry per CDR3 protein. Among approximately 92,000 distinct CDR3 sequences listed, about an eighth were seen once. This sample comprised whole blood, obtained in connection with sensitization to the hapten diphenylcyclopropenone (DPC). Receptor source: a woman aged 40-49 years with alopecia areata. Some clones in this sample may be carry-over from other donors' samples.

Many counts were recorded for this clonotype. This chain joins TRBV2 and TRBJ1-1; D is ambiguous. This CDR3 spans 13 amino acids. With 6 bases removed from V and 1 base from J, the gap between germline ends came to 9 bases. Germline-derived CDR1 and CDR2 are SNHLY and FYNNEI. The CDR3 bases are TGTGCCAGCAGCTCGCTTTGGAACACTGAAGCTTTCTTT. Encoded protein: CASSSLWNTEAFF.

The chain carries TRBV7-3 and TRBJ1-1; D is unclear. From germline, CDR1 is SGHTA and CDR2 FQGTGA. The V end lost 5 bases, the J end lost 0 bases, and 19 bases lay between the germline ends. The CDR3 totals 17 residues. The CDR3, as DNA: TGTGCCAGCAGCCCCGGAGTCCGGGGATCGTTGAACACTGAAGCTTTCTTT. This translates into CASSPGVRGSLNTEAFF.

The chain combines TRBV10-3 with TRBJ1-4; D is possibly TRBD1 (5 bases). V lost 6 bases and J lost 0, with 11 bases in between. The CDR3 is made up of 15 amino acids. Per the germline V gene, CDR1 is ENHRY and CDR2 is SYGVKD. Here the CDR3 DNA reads TGTGCCATCAGCGACAGTGTTGCAACTAATGAAAAACTGTTTTTT. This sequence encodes CAISDSVATNEKLFF.

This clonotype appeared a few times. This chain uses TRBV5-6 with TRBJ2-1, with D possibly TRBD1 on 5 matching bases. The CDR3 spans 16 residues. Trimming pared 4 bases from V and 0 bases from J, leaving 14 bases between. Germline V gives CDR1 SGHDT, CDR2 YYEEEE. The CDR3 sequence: CASSPWGDSSYNEQFF. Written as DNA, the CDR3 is TGTGCCAGCAGCCCATGGGGTGACAGCTCCTACAATGAGCAGTTCTTC.

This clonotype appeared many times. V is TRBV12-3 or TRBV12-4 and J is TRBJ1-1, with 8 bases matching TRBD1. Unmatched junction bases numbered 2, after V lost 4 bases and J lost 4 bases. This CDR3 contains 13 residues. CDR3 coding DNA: TGTGCCAGCAGTTCAACAGGGGGCACTGAAGCTTTCTTT. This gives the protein CASSSTGGTEAFF.

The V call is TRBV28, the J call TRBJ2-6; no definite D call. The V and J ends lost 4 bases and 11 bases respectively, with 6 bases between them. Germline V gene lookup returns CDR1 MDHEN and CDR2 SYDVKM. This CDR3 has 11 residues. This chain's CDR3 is CASSSTYVLTF. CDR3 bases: TGTGCCAGCAGTTCTACATACGTCCTGACTTTC. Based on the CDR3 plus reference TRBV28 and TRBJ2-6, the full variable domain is DVKVTQSSRYLVKRTGEKVFLECVQDMDHENMFWYRQDPGLGLRLIYFSYDVKMKEKGDIPEGYSVSREKKERFSLILESASTNQTSMYLCASSSTYVLTFGAGSRLTVL.

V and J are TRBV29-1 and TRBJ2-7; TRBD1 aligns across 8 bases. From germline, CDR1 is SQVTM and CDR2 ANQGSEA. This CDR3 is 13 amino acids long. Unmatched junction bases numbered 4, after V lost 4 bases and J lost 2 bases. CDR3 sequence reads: CSVGGQAPYEQYF. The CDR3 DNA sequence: TGCAGCGTTGGGGGACAGGCCCCCTACGAGCAGTACTTC.

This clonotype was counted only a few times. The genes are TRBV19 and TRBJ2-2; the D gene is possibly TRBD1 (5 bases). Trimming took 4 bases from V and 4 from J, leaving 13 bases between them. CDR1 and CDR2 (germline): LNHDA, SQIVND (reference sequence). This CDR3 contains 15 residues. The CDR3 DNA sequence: TGTGCCAGTAGTACGCGGACACTGGTCACCGGGGAGCTGTTTTTT. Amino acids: CASSTRTLVTGELFF.

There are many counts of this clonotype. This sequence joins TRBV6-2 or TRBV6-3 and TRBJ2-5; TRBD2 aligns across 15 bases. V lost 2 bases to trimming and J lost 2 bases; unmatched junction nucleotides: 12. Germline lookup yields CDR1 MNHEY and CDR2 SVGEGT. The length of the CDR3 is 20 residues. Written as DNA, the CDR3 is TGTGCCAGCAGTTACCCGCGAGAGGGGACTAGCGGGAGGAAACAAGAGACCCAGTACTTC. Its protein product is CASSYPREGTSGRKQETQYF.

DNA of the CDR3: TGTGCCAGCAGCTTTACAGGGGGCGACGTCACTGAAGCTTTCTTT. Amino acid sequence: CASSFTGGDVTEAFF. This chain connects TRBV7-9 to TRBJ1-1; 9 nucleotides match TRBD1. Looked up from germline, CDR1 is SEHNR and CDR2 is FQNEAQ (reference sequence). The CDR3 has 15 residues. With 3 bases clipped from V and 4 bases from J, the junction kept 6 bases outside the gene matches.

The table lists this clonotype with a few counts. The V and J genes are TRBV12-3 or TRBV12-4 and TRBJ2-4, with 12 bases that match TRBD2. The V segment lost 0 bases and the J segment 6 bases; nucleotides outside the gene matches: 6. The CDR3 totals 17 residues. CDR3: CASSLAASGRGINIQYF. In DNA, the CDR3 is TGTGCCAGCAGTTTAGCAGCTAGCGGGAGGGGTATAAACATTCAGTACTTC.

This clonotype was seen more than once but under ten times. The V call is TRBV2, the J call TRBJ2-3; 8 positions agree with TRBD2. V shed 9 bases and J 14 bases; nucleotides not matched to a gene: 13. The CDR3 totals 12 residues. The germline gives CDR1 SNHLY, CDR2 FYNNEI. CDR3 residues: CASTTSGGPGYF. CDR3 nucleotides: TGTGCCAGTACCACATCGGGGGGGCCGGGGTATTTT.

CDR3 loop: CASGNTGTSSYEQYF. The CDR3, as DNA: TGTGCCAGCGGGAATACAGGGACAAGCTCCTACGAGCAGTACTTC. The chain uses TRBV6-6 and TRBJ2-7; perhaps TRBD1 as D (6 bases). The length of the CDR3 is 15 residues. V was pared by 8 bases and J by 0 bases, with 17 bases between. From germline, CDR1 is MNHNY and CDR2 SVGAGI (reference sequence).